What follows are 23 T cell receptor beta chains derived from one specimen sequenced in a study of T cell clones after liver transplantation. TCRdb keeps only in-frame clones here, not all; method: immunoSEQ multiplex PCR. The profile shows 45,000 to 60,000 clones, around 70% of them singletons. The material sequenced was CD4+ T cells from blood, taken at the 22-month timepoint. These TCRs come from a human patient who received a liver transplant. Some T cells may possibly be graft donor cells.

The chain joins TRBV5-1 to TRBJ1-3; a possible D gene is TRBD1 (5 bases). Trimming removed 0 bases from V and 4 bases from J, with 14 bases in between. CDR3 size: 16 residues. Germline lookup yields CDR1 SGHRS and CDR2 YFSETQ. The CDR3 protein is CASSLERGTEGNTIYF. The CDR3 DNA follows: TGCGCCAGCAGCTTGGAAAGGGGAACAGAAGGAAACACCATATATTTT.

This clone was found once. V gene TRBV6-5 combines with J gene TRBJ2-5; 8 bases map to TRBD2. The CDR3 length is 15 residues. Germline CDR1 MNHEY, CDR2 SVGAGI. V shed 2 bases and J 5 bases; nucleotides not matched to a gene: 7. Here the CDR3 reads CASSYRTSLAETQYF. The CDR3 DNA sequence: TGTGCCAGCAGTTACCGGACTAGCCTAGCGGAGACCCAGTACTTC.

This sequence joins TRBV28 and TRBJ2-7; no firm D call. The germline gives CDR1 MDHEN, CDR2 SYDVKM. Between the trimmed V and J ends, which lost 5 bases and 4 bases, there was a span of 9 bases. The CDR3 covers 12 residues. Here the CDR3 DNA reads TGTGCCAGCAGTAGTGTTCGATACGAGCAGTACTTC. It encodes CASSSVRYEQYF. The entire variable domain, with the rest obtained from reference TRBV28 and TRBJ2-7, is as follows: DVKVTQSSRYLVKRTGEKVFLECVQDMDHENMFWYRQDPGLGLRLIYFSYDVKMKEKGDIPEGYSVSREKKERFSLILESASTNQTSMYLCASSSVRYEQYFGPGTRLTVT.

This chain connects TRBV10-3 to TRBJ1-1; the D gene is possibly TRBD1 (5 bases). The V gene's germline CDR1 is ENHRY and CDR2 SYGVKD. CDR3 length: 14 amino acids. Deletions cut 2 bases from V and 3 bases from J, with 10 bases between. The CDR3 region is CAISERGLDTEAFF. CDR3 in DNA: TGTGCCATCAGTGAGAGGGGCTTGGACACTGAAGCTTTCTTT.

J is TRBJ2-1 and V is TRBV7-2, with D perhaps matching TRBD1 or TRBD2 (5 bases each). The CDR3 consists of 14 residues. Germline-derived CDR1 and CDR2 are SGHTA and FQGNSA. V was clipped by 3 bases and J by 5 bases, with 11 bases between them. The CDR3 DNA reads as TGTGCCAGCAGCTTCCTCCGGGACGACAATGAGCAGTTCTTC. Translation: CASSFLRDDNEQFF.

This clone was detected only a few times. The chain couples TRBV9 to TRBJ2-4; TRBD2 might be the D (7 bases). The CDR3 covers 17 residues. Germline CDR1 reads SGDLS; CDR2 reads YYNGEE. V lost 4 bases and J lost 1, with 18 bases in between. The CDR3 loop reads CASSPRGGGGAKNIQYF. CDR3 sequence (DNA): TGTGCCAGCAGCCCCCGAGGGGGGGGAGGTGCCAAAAACATTCAGTACTTC.

The V gene is TRBV6-1, the J gene TRBJ1-1, with 11 bases lining up with TRBD1. CDR1 and CDR2 (germline): MNHNS, SASEGT. The CDR3 spans 15 residues. V lost 0 bases, J lost 10 bases, and 7 bases stayed unmatched. The DNA for the CDR3 is TGTGCCAGCAGTGAAGCCGGGACAGGGGGAAGGGGAGCTTTCTTT. Translation gives CASSEAGTGGRGAFF.

This rearrangement joins TRBV30 to TRBJ1-2, with D tentatively TRBD1 (6 bases). Trimming removed 2 bases at V and 8 bases at J, with 12 bases between. Germline CDR1 GTSNPN, CDR2 SVGIG (reference sequence). This CDR3 has 12 residues. This CDR3 reads CAWSSSGGGYTF. For the CDR3, the DNA is TGTGCCTGGAGTAGCTCGGGGGGCGGCTACACCTTC.

This clone was seen a few times. This chain connects TRBV28 to TRBJ2-7; D is uncertain. V lost 3 bases to trimming and J lost 2 bases, with 8 bases between them. Germline V gives CDR1 MDHEN, CDR2 SYDVKM. The CDR3 runs 13 residues. For the CDR3, the DNA is TGTGCCAGCAGTTTGGGCAGAACCTACGAGCAGTACTTC. The encoded protein is CASSLGRTYEQYF.

The chain joins TRBV6-1 to TRBJ1-5; 9 bases align to TRBD1. The ends lost 4 bases at V and 4 bases at J; junction bases unmatched: 8. The germline CDR1 and CDR2 sequences are MNHNS and SASEGT. The CDR3 has 16 amino acids. The chain's CDR3 is CASSGGDRVNNQPQHF. For the CDR3, the DNA is TGTGCCAGCAGTGGCGGGGACAGGGTCAATAATCAGCCCCAGCATTTT.

The gene calls are TRBV29-1 and TRBJ2-1; maybe TRBD1 (6 bases). The germline gives CDR1 SQVTM, CDR2 ANQGSEA. Deletions cut 5 bases from V and 6 bases from J, with 14 bases between. The CDR3 runs to 13 residues. The CDR3 here is CSVSSQGPNEQFF. In nucleotides, the CDR3 is TGCAGCGTTAGCTCACAGGGCCCCAATGAGCAGTTCTTC.

This sequence joins TRBV5-6 and TRBJ2-5; weak D call: TRBD2 (6 bases). The CDR3 is made up of 13 amino acids. Germline V gives CDR1 SGHDT, CDR2 YYEEEE. Trimming shortened V by 4 bases and J by 4 bases, and 11 bases separated the two germline ends. CDR3 sequence reads: CASSPRGRETQYF. CDR3 bases: TGTGCCAGCAGCCCCCGGGGGAGAGAGACCCAGTACTTC.

CDR3 in amino acids: CASSFEVDTGELFF. The CDR3 DNA follows: TGTGCCAGCAGCTTCGAGGTAGACACCGGGGAGCTGTTTTTT. The V call is TRBV5-8, the J call TRBJ2-2; D ambiguous. V was shortened by 2 bases and J by 3 bases, with 8 bases between the two germline ends. The CDR3 has 14 residues. Germline loops: CDR1 SGHTS, CDR2 YDEGEE.

This clone turned up a few times. The chain couples TRBV6-1 to TRBJ1-6; 9 bases fit TRBD1. Germline assignment: CDR1 MNHNS and CDR2 SASEGT. The trim removed 7 bases at V and 10 bases at J, leaving 8 bases unmatched. The CDR3 has 14 amino acids. The DNA of the CDR3 is TGTGCCAGCACACAGGGGGCTGTTTACTCACCCCTCCACTTT. Protein: CASTQGAVYSPLHF.

This rearrangement joins TRBV4-1 to TRBJ1-1, with D possibly being TRBD1 (5 bases). Per germline, CDR1 MGHRA and CDR2 YSYEKL. The CDR3 runs to 16 residues. V dropped 0 bases and J dropped 1 base, with 12 bases sitting between them. In DNA form, the CDR3 reads TGCGCCAGCAGCCAAGAGAGGGGACTCTGGAACACTGAAGCTTTCTTT. Its protein is CASSQERGLWNTEAFF.

The genes are TRBV5-8 and TRBJ2-4; D gene uncertain. V was trimmed by 4 bases and J by 6 bases, leaving 8 bases between them. CDR1 is SGHTS, CDR2 YDEGEE, per germline. The CDR3 sequence is 12 residues long. CDR3 sequence: CASSRAANIQYF. The CDR3 nucleotides read TGTGCCAGCAGCAGGGCGGCAAACATTCAGTACTTC. The full variable domain, with the rest looked up from reference TRBV5-8 and TRBJ2-4, is EAGVTQSPTHLIKTRGQQATLRCSPISGHTSVYWYQQALGLGLQFLLWYDEGEERNRGNFPPRFSGRQFPNYSSELNVNALELEDSALYLCASSRAANIQYFGAGTRLSVL.

V usage is TRBV11-3 and J usage is TRBJ2-7, with TRBD1 identical over 7 bases. The CDR3 length is 14 residues. Germline V CDR1 and CDR2: SGHNT, YENEEA. V gave up 5 bases and J gave up 0 bases; unmatched junction bases: 4. The CDR3 sequence is CASSPGTASYEQYF. DNA for the CDR3: TGTGCCAGCAGCCCTGGGACAGCCTCCTACGAGCAGTACTTC.

The V call is TRBV28, the J call TRBJ2-7; no reliable D call. Germline V CDR1 and CDR2: MDHEN, SYDVKM. V shed 6 bases and J shed 6 bases, with 15 bases lying between them. There are 13 residues in the CDR3. In nucleotides, the CDR3 is TGTGCCAGCAGCCCCGCGAGGCCGAGCGAGCAGTACTTC. It codes for CASSPARPSEQYF.

This rearrangement joins TRBV7-9 to TRBJ1-3; D is possibly TRBD1 (6 bases). CDR1 SEHNR and CDR2 FQNEAQ come from the germline V gene (reference sequence). V was clipped by 5 bases and J by 0 bases, with 14 bases between them. The CDR3 sequence is 16 residues long. Here the CDR3 reads CASSQGQGSSGNTIYF. The CDR3 nucleotides read TGTGCCAGCAGCCAGGGGCAGGGCTCCTCTGGAAACACCATATATTTT.

V usage is TRBV19 and J usage is TRBJ1-2, with D perhaps TRBD1 (5 bases). There are 15 residues in the CDR3. Deletions cut 4 bases from V and 6 bases from J, with 18 bases between. Germline V gene lookup returns CDR1 LNHDA and CDR2 SQIVND (reference sequence). For the CDR3, the DNA is TGTGCCAGTAGTAGGTCTCACGGGGAGGGACATGGCTACACCTTC. Amino acids: CASSRSHGEGHGYTF.

This chain uses TRBV10-2 with TRBJ2-2; D unclear. The CDR3 extends over 15 amino acids. V lost 3 bases to trimming and J lost 4 bases, with 12 bases between them. From germline, CDR1 is WSHSY and CDR2 SAAADI. The CDR3 DNA is TGCGCCAGCAGTGATGGTACCCCGAGCACCGGGGAGCTGTTTTTT. Translating gives CASSDGTPSTGELFF.

This chain links TRBV19 with TRBJ2-3; 9 nucleotides agree with TRBD1. Germline V gene lookup returns CDR1 LNHDA and CDR2 SQIVND (reference sequence). After removal of 6 bases from V and 2 bases from J, the junction contained 6 bases not matched to a gene. The length of the CDR3 is 15 residues. The CDR3 region is CASSSWTGATDTQYF. CDR3 coding DNA: TGTGCCAGTAGCAGCTGGACAGGGGCCACAGATACGCAGTATTTT. The full variable domain, its missing parts supplied by reference TRBV19 and TRBJ2-3, is DGGITQSPKYLFRKEGQNVTLSCEQNLNHDAMYWYRQDPGQGLRLIYYSQIVNDFQKGDIAEGYSVSREKKESFPLTVTSAQKNPTAFYLCASSSWTGATDTQYFGPGTRLTVL.

This clone was detected only once. The chain recombines TRBV5-1 with TRBJ1-1, with D tentatively TRBD1 (5 bases). V gave up 2 bases and J gave up 0 bases, with 14 bases separating them. Looked up from germline, CDR1 is SGHRS and CDR2 is YFSETQ. The CDR3 runs 16 residues. CDR3 DNA: TGCGCCAGCAGCTTCGGCGGAGGGACTATGAACACTGAAGCTTTCTTT. It specifies CASSFGGGTMNTEAFF.